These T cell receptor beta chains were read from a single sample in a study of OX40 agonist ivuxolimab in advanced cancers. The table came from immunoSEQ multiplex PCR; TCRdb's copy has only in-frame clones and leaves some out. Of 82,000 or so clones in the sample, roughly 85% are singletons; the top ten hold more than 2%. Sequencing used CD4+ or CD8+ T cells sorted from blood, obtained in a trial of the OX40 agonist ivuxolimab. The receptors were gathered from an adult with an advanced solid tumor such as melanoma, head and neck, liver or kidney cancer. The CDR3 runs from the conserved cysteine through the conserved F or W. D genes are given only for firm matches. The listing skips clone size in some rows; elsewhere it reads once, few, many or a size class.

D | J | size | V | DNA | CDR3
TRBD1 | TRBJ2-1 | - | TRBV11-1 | TGTGCCAGCAGGCGGGGCAGGGGGCAGTTCGATGAGCAGTTCTTC | CASRRGRGQFDEQFF
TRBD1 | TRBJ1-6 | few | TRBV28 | TGTGCCAGCAGTGGACCGGGACAGGGGACGACACCCCTCCACTTT | CASSGPGQGTTPLHF
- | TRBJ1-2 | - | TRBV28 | TGTGCCAGCATCCCTACGGGGTATCCCTATGGCTACACCTTC | CASIPTGYPYGYTF
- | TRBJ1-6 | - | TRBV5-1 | TGCGCCAGCAGCTCCTCGACAGGAAACTCCTATAATTCACCCCTCCACTTT | CASSSSTGNSYNSPLHF
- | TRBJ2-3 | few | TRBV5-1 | TGCGCCAGCAGCTTGGTCGGGGCTAGCACAGATACGCAGTATTTT | CASSLVGASTDTQYF
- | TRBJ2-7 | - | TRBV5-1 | TGCGCCAGCAGCTTGGAGGCATCCCAGGCGTACGAGCAGTACTTC | CASSLEASQAYEQYF
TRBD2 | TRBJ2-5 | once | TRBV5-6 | TGTGCCAGCAGCTTGCGAGTTGGTCTAGCGGGACTCCAAGAGACCCAGTACTTC | CASSLRVGLAGLQETQYF
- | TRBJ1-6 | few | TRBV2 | TGTGCCAGCAAAGTGACCTATAATTCACCCCTCCACTTT | CASKVTYNSPLHF
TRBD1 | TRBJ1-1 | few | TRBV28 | TGTGCCAGCTACGACAGGGGCCACCTCACTGAAGCTTTCTTT | CASYDRGHLTEAFF
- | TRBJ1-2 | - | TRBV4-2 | TGTGCCAGCAGCCAGCTATCGGGGGGCAACTATGGCTACACCTTC | CASSQLSGGNYGYTF
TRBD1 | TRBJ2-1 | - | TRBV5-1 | TGCGCCAGCAGCCTCGGACAGGGTCGCTACAATGAGCAGTTCTTC | CASSLGQGRYNEQFF
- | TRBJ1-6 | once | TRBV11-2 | TGTGCCAGCAGCCGGCGACCGCTAGAAGTACCCTATAATTCACCCCTCCACTTT | CASSRRPLEVPYNSPLHF
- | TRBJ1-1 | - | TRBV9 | TGTGCCAGCAGCGACATGAACACTGAAGCTTTCTTT | CASSDMNTEAFF
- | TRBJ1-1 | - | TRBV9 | TGTGCCAGCAGCGTAGAGGACCTCGGGGGCACTGAAGCTTTCTTT | CASSVEDLGGTEAFF
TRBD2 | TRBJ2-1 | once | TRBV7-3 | TGTGCCAGCAGCTTATATCCGGGACTAGCGGGGGGTGAGCAGTTCTTC | CASSLYPGLAGGEQFF
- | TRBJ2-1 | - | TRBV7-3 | TGTGCCAGCAGCTTACAGGTTGGCTTACCGTTCTTC | CASSLQVGLPFF
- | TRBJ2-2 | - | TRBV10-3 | TGTGCCATCACCCCGGGACTTTCAACCGGGGAGCTGTTTTTT | CAITPGLSTGELFF
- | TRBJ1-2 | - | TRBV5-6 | TGTGCCAGCAGCTTGGGTGCCCTCGGGCCTAACTATGGCTACACCTTC | CASSLGALGPNYGYTF
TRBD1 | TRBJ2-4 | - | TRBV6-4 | TGTGCCAGCAGCGCCGACAGGGTGGTTCAGTACTTC | CASSADRVVQYF
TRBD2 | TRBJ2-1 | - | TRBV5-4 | TGTGCCAGCAGGTTGACGGGGGGGCGGAATGAGCAGTTCTTC | CASRLTGGRNEQFF
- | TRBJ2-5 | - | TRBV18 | TGTGCCAGCTCACCCAACCTCGAGACCCAGTACTTC | CASSPNLETQYF
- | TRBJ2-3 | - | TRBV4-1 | TGCGCCAGCAGCCAAGTTCATGTAGCGCCAGATACGCAGTATTTT | CASSQVHVAPDTQYF
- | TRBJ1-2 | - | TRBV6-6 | TGTGCCAGCAGCTCCCCCGGGCGGGGGGCGCGCGGCTACACCTTC | CASSSPGRGARGYTF
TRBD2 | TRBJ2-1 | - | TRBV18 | TGTGCCAGCTCACCTGGAACGGGGGGGCCTGGAGAGCAGTTCTTC | CASSPGTGGPGEQFF
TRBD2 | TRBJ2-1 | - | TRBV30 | TGTGCCTGGGGGGAGGGACCAGCGGGCAATGAGCAGTTCTTC | CAWGEGPAGNEQFF
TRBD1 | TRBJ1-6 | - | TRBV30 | TGTGCCTGGAGCCCGGGACAGTTAAGCTCCTATAATTCACCCCTCCACTTT | CAWSPGQLSSYNSPLHF
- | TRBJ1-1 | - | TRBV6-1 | TGTGCCAGCAGTGAAAGACAGTCTGAAGCTTTCTTT | CASSERQSEAFF
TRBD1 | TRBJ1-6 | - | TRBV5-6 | TGTGCCAGCGACCGAATCCAGGGGGATTCACCCCTCCACTTT | CASDRIQGDSPLHF
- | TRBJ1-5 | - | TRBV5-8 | TGTGCCAGCAGCTGGTCTTTAACCGTGGATCAGCCCCAGCATTTT | CASSWSLTVDQPQHF
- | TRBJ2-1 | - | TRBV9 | TGTGCCAGCAGCGTAGTTTGGGGGGCCAATGAGCAGTTCTTC | CASSVVWGANEQFF
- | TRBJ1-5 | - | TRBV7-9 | TGTGCCAGCAGCTTTGTAGATCAGCCCCAGCATTTT | CASSFVDQPQHF
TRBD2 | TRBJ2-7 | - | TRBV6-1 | TGTGCCAGCAGTGAGTCTTGGGGGGGGTACGAGCAGTACTTC | CASSESWGGYEQYF
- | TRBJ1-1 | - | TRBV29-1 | TGCAGCGTTGCGATGCGTCAGATGAACACTGAAGCTTTCTTT | CSVAMRQMNTEAFF
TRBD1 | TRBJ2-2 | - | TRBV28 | TGTGCCAGCAGTTTACGGACAGGGGGGCCCGGGGAGCTGTTTTTT | CASSLRTGGPGELFF
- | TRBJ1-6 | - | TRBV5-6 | TGTGCCAGCAGCTTGGGCGGACAGTATAATTCACCCCTCCACTTT | CASSLGGQYNSPLHF
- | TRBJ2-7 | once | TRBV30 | TGTGCCTGGAGCGCGGGACCTCCAGAGGAGCAGTACTTC | CAWSAGPPEEQYF
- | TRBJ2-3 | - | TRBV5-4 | TGTGCCAGCAGCTTTAGGGATACAGATACGCAGTATTTT | CASSFRDTDTQYF
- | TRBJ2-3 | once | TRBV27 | TGTGCCAGCAGCAGTGGGGGGGCGACAGATACGCAGTATTTT | CASSSGGATDTQYF
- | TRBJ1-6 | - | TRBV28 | TGTGCCAGCAGTTCCGTGGTTTATAATTCACCCCTCCACTTT | CASSSVVYNSPLHF
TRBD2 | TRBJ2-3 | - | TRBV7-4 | TGTGCCAGCAGCCCCGTCGGGGGGGGGAGCACAGATACGCAGTATTTT | CASSPVGGGSTDTQYF
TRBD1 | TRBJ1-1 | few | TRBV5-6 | TGTGCCAGCAGCCCCATGGACAGGGAAGCTTTCTTT | CASSPMDREAFF
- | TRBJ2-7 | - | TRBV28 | TGTGCCAGCAGTTTAGACAGTGGCTCCTACGAGCAGTACTTC | CASSLDSGSYEQYF
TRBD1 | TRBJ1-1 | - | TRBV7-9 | TGTGCCAGCAGGGCCTACCGGGACAGGGAAGCTTTCTTT | CASRAYRDREAFF
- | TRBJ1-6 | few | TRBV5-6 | TGTGCCAGCAGCTTGGCAACAGATTCACCCCTCCACTTT | CASSLATDSPLHF
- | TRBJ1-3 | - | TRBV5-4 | TGTGCCAGCAGCGCTGTAAGCTCTGGAAACACCATATATTTT | CASSAVSSGNTIYF
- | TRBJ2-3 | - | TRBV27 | TGTGCCAGCAGTCTTCTCAGGTCTGGGCAGGGGGGAGGCACAGATACGCAGTATTTT | CASSLLRSGQGGGTDTQYF
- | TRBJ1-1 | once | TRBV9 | TGTGCCAGCAGCGTAGGGGTCACCGGGAGGAACACTGAAGCTTTCTTT | CASSVGVTGRNTEAFF
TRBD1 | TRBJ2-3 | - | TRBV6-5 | TGTGCCAGCAGTATGACAGGGGGGGGAGGGGATACGCAGTATTTT | CASSMTGGGGDTQYF
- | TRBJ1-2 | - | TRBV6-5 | TGTGCCAGCAGGTTCACAGGTTATGGCTACACCTTC | CASRFTGYGYTF
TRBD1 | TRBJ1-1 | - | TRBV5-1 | TGCGCCAGCAGCGAACAGGGGGCGAAAGGCACTGAAGCTTTCTTT | CASSEQGAKGTEAFF